This T cell receptor (beta chain) is drawn from a study of molecular identifiers for immune sequencing clone quantification (dated by TCRdb to the late 2010s). About the investigation overall: In a replicate experiment, RNA from around 20,000 or 100,000 naive CD8 T cells was split into five aliquots, four of which were sequenced. This methods study benchmarked molecular-identifier clustering-based TCR repertoire sequencing (MIDCIRS) and TCR RNA copy counting, using CD8 T cells to do so. Study-level results and caveats: Even against a background of around 950,000 naive CD8 T cells, spiked-in Jurkat TCR RNA amounting to a single cell's worth was reported to be detectable. The naive libraries included spiked-in Jurkat TCR RNA (10 copies' worth), and this RNA is not part of the donor repertoire. In CMV-specific effector cells, clones with more than 20 RNA copies contained over 99% of molecules, whereas in naive cells such clones contained under 1% of molecules. Modeling indicated about 3 TCR RNA copies recovered per cell, compared with 7.5 to 10 by digital PCR, which implies a capture efficiency of approximately 31%. When barcode sub-clustering was not used, chimeric consensus sequences inflated TCR diversity, with chimeras reaching as high as 47%. Highly expanded clone sizes could be underestimated if identical TCR molecules share a barcode.

Library preparation employed PCR. These reads were obtained on a NextSeq 500. Preparation of bulk TCR libraries followed a previously described approach, with the TCR primers listed in Table S5. Total RNA was purified with the Qiagen AllPrep DNA/RNA kit. Reads from multiple sequencing runs of the same library were pooled before analysis. The authors processed their data as follows. Only reads with exact TCR constant sequence were kept, trimmed to 150 nt, and grouped by their 12-nt molecular barcodes. Reads in each barcode group were sub-clustered using a 15% Levenshtein threshold, and a quality-weighted consensus sequence was built for each RNA molecule. Non-functional sequences were excluded, and lower-count sequences lying one edit away from another sequence were also excluded. Based on fitting two negative binomial distributions, any barcode sub-cluster with under 20% of the maximum read count was discarded. Through fastp at Q25 and MiXCR, TCRdb rebuilt clones from the public reads, retaining in-frame beta chains. Under each unique CDR3 protein, matching rows form one entry showing the most common genes and DNA. The V and J calls were not made by the authors but by TCRdb's processing. This sample gives tens of thousands of distinct CDR3 sequences in total; nearly 25% of them show up just once. The ten largest make up about 0.73% of the sample.

Libraries of naive CD8 T cells were built from anywhere between about 18,000 and 1,000,000 sorted cells, with 10%, 30% or 50% of the purified RNA used. On a BD FACSAria II, naive CD8 T cells were FACS-sorted as CD8+CD4-CCR7+CD45RA+ and collected into RLT Plus buffer. To test detection sensitivity, Jurkat RNA equivalent to more than 8 TCR copies was spiked into samples of roughly 18,000-1,100,000 naive CD8 T cells. CD8 T cells were enriched with RosetteSep CD8+ T Cell Enrichment Cocktail and Ficoll-Paque, followed by ACK red cell lysis. This clonotype has ten or more counts. The clone's antigen remains unknown. Per-base qualities were not stored, and no clone one base away is much larger. The TCR originated in a human donor in good health. Some libraries in this study had Jurkat cell RNA spiked in. The sequencing sample was made of naive CD8+ T cells from blood, with Jurkat cell RNA spiked in. What the cell subset or site label conveys for this sample: FACS-sorted CD8+CD4-CCR7+CD45RA+ naive T cells.

The CDR3 amino acid sequence is: CASSDSDRGQETQYF. The base sequence is TGTGCCAGCAGTGACTCGGACAGGGGACAAGAGACCCAGTACTTC. The chain uses TRBV25-1 and TRBJ2-5; the junction holds 9 bases that match TRBD1. At the junction V is shortened by 3 bases and J by 2 bases; bases outside the gene matches: 4. Per the germline V gene, MGHDK is the CDR1 and SYGVNS is the CDR2. Reading from cysteine to phenylalanine, the CDR3 counts 15 amino acids. The entry retains the CDR3 DNA only, 45 bases that are in frame from base 1.